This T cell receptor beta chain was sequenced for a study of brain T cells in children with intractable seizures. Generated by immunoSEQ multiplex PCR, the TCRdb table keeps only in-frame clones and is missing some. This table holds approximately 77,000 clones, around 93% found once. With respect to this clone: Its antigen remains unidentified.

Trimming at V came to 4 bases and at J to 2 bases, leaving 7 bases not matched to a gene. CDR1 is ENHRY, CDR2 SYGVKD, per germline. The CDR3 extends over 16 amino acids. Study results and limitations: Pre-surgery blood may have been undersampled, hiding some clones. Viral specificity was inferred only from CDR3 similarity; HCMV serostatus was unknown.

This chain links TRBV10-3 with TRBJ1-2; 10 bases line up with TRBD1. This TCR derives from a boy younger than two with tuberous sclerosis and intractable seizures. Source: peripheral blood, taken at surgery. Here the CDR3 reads CAISASMGQGNYGYTF. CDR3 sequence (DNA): TGTGCCATCAGTGCATCAATGGGACAGGGGAACTATGGCTACACCTTC.